The 28 T cell receptor beta chains in this list originate from one sample, sequenced in a study of STAT3 mutations in large granular lymphocyte leukemia. Regarding the study as a whole: Every T-cell large granular lymphocyte leukemia patient had at least one immunodominant TCR beta clonotype.

Method: immunoSEQ multiplex PCR; TCRdb's copy keeps in-frame clones and lacks some. The repertoire consists of roughly 11,000 clones, with approximately 80% occurring once and the leading ten covering around 45%. Their antigens remain unidentified. Sequenced material: peripheral blood mononuclear cells. These receptors were obtained from a man aged 60 to 75 with T-cell large granular lymphocyte leukemia. Some clones in this sample may be carry-over from other donors' samples.

This clone came up a few times. The chain recombines TRBV7-9 with TRBJ2-7, with TRBD2 identical over 8 bases. This CDR3 has 15 residues. Germline V gene sequence: CDR1 SEHNR, CDR2 FQNEAQ (reference sequence). The ends lost 7 bases at V and 5 bases at J; junction bases unmatched: 13. CDR3 sequence: CASTPTGGFINEQYF. The CDR3 DNA reads as TGTGCCAGCACCCCAACGGGAGGGTTTATCAACGAGCAGTACTTC.

The chain is built from TRBV30 and TRBJ1-2, with 7 nucleotides matching TRBD1. In germline, CDR1 is GTSNPN, CDR2 SVGIG (reference sequence). The V segment lost 1 base and the J segment 7 bases; nucleotides outside the gene matches: 15. The CDR3 loop spans 16 amino acids. This CDR3 is CAWSARTGPRSGGYTF. The CDR3 bases are TGTGCCTGGAGTGCACGGACAGGCCCGAGATCGGGTGGCTACACCTTC.

The rearrangement joins TRBV6-1 to TRBJ2-7, with a possible D match to TRBD2 (6 bases). The CDR3 contains 13 residues. Per germline, CDR1 MNHNS and CDR2 SASEGT. The V end lost 3 bases, the J end lost 4 bases, and 10 bases lay between the germline ends. The CDR3 DNA sequence: TGTGCCAGCAGTGAGGGGGGACTGTACGAGCAGTACTTC. This gives the protein CASSEGGLYEQYF.

This clone was observed a handful of times. This rearrangement joins TRBV6-6 to TRBJ2-1; D is possibly TRBD2 (5 bases). The CDR3 totals 13 residues. Germline V gene lookup returns CDR1 MNHNY and CDR2 SVGAGI (reference sequence). V was cut by 2 bases and J by 6 bases, with 8 bases left in between. The CDR3 here is CASSYIASNEQFF. The CDR3 region has the DNA TGTGCCAGCAGTTACATAGCGTCCAATGAGCAGTTCTTC.

The chain couples TRBV10-2 to TRBJ2-3; the match to TRBD2 covers 8 bases. CDR3 length: 14 amino acids. With V trimmed by 4 bases and J by 1 base, 1 base remained unmatched. Germline V lookup: CDR1 WSHSY, CDR2 SAAADI. This chain's CDR3 is CASSGAGGTDTQYF. CDR3 sequence (DNA): TGCGCCAGCAGTGGAGCGGGAGGCACAGATACGCAGTATTTT.

The chain joins TRBV11-2 to TRBJ2-7; D is undetermined. Between the trimmed V and J ends, which lost 4 bases and 2 bases, there was a span of 12 bases. The CDR3 totals 14 residues. Germline values: CDR1 SGHAT, CDR2 FQNNGV. As DNA, the CDR3 is TGTGCCAGCAGCTCCCTACGGGCCACCTACGAGCAGTACTTC. Encoded protein: CASSSLRATYEQYF.

The chain links TRBV18 to TRBJ2-7; TRBD2 aligns across 11 bases. CDR1 and CDR2 (germline): KGHSH, LQKENI. This CDR3 spans 15 amino acids. V was clipped by 6 bases and J by 4 bases; unmatched bases: 8. CDR3 in DNA: TGTGCCAGCTCCCACCCGGGACTAGCGGTATACGAGCAGTACTTC. Translating it yields CASSHPGLAVYEQYF.

There are a few counts of this clone. This chain connects TRBV7-9 to TRBJ1-2; TRBD1 matches 9 bases. The CDR3 runs 13 residues. With V trimmed by 5 bases and J by 8 bases, 6 bases remained unmatched. Germline lookup yields CDR1 SEHNR and CDR2 FQNEAQ (reference sequence). The CDR3 protein is CASSLGTGWGYTF. The DNA for the CDR3 is TGTGCCAGCAGCCTCGGGACAGGGTGGGGCTACACCTTC.

The rearrangement joins TRBV7-8 to TRBJ2-3; possibly TRBD2 for D (5 bases). The germline V and J ends were trimmed by 5 bases and 8 bases, with 23 bases remaining between them. Germline lookup yields CDR1 SGHVS and CDR2 FQNEAQ. The CDR3 sequence is 16 residues long. The CDR3 DNA sequence: TGTGCCAGCAGCCGCACGGGCACTGCCCAGGCGGGTACGCAGTATTTT. Residues: CASSRTGTAQAGTQYF.

This clone was seen a handful of times. The V call is TRBV30, the J call TRBJ2-7, with 7 bases lining up with TRBD1. The CDR3 has 12 residues. After removal of 7 bases from V and 0 bases from J, the junction contained 3 bases not matched to a gene. Germline CDR1 reads GTSNPN; CDR2 reads SVGIG (reference sequence). CDR3 loop: CAYGDSSYEQYF. CDR3 DNA sequence: TGTGCCTACGGGGACAGCTCCTACGAGCAGTACTTC. The variable domain in full, completed from reference TRBV30 and TRBJ2-7, reads SQTIHQWPATLVQPVGSPLSLECTVEGTSNPNLYWYRQAAGRGLQLLFYSVGIGQISSEVPQNLSASRPQDRQFILSSKKLLLSDSGFYLCAYGDSSYEQYFGPGTRLTVT.

This chain connects TRBV7-8 to TRBJ1-2; maybe TRBD1 (5 bases). V lost 5 bases and J 4 bases, leaving 17 bases between the germline ends. Germline V gene lookup returns CDR1 SGHVS and CDR2 FQNEAQ. The CDR3 is made up of 15 amino acids. In DNA form, the CDR3 reads TGTGCCAGCAGCCCGACGACAGAGAAAGGCTATGGCTACACCTTC. This translates into CASSPTTEKGYGYTF.

The rearrangement uses TRBV5-6 and TRBJ1-2; no reliable D call. Trimming left V 0 bases short and J 4 bases short, with 4 bases between. Germline CDR1 SGHDT, CDR2 YYEEEE. This CDR3 comprises 12 residues. CDR3 in amino acids: CASSLDSYGYTF. CDR3 coding DNA: TGTGCCAGCAGCTTGGACAGCTATGGCTACACCTTC.

The chain links TRBV13 to TRBJ2-1, with 11 bases fitting TRBD1. V lost 6 bases and J lost 5; bases outside the gene matches: 9. Germline lookup yields CDR1 PRHDT and CDR2 FYEKMQ (reference sequence). This CDR3 is built from 16 residues. DNA of the CDR3: TGTGCCAGCAGAAAATACGGGACAGGGGGACACAATGAGCAGTTCTTC. This codes for CASRKYGTGGHNEQFF.

CDR3 nucleotides: TGTGCCAGCAGTGACCCGGGACAGGGGTGGGTCACCGGGGAGCTGTTTTTT. Translating it yields CASSDPGQGWVTGELFF. The rearrangement joins TRBV25-1 to TRBJ2-2, with 10 bases identical to TRBD1. This CDR3 has 17 residues. V dropped 3 bases and J dropped 4; count of bases not matched to a gene: 8. In germline, CDR1 is MGHDK, CDR2 SYGVNS. Together with reference TRBV25-1 and TRBJ2-2, the CDR3 gives the full variable domain: EADIYQTPRYLVIGTGKKITLECSQTMGHDKMYWYQQDPGMELHLIHYSYGVNSTEKGDLSSESTVSRIRTEHFPLTLESARPSHTSQYLCASSDPGQGWVTGELFFGEGSRLTVL.

The chain combines TRBV5-1 with TRBJ1-4, with 10 positions matching TRBD1. V was pared by 4 bases and J by 7 bases, with 7 bases of the junction left unmatched. CDR3 size: 15 residues. Germline values: CDR1 SGHRS, CDR2 YFSETQ. In DNA, the CDR3 is TGCGCCAGCAGCCCAGGGACAGGGGTTCGTGAAAAACTGTTTTTT. This translates into CASSPGTGVREKLFF.

The chain uses TRBV5-1 and TRBJ2-3, with D tentatively TRBD2 (5 bases). The CDR3 loop spans 17 amino acids. Per the germline V gene, CDR1 is SGHRS and CDR2 is YFSETQ. Between the trimmed V and J ends, which lost 0 bases and 2 bases, there was a span of 16 bases. CDR3 DNA: TGCGCCAGCAGCTTGGCCATAAAACTAGAGAACACAGATACGCAGTATTTT. Its translation: CASSLAIKLENTDTQYF.

A few counts support this clone. V usage is TRBV4-1 and J usage is TRBJ2-3, with 13 bases identical to TRBD2. The germline CDR1 and CDR2 sequences are MGHRA and YSYEKL. The CDR3 has 16 residues. V lost 4 bases, J lost 2 bases, and 3 bases stayed unmatched. The CDR3 loop is CASSPGTSGITDTQYF. The CDR3 DNA sequence: TGCGCCAGCAGCCCAGGGACTAGCGGGATCACAGATACGCAGTATTTT.

The V and J genes are TRBV19 and TRBJ1-5; D is perhaps TRBD1 (5 bases). This CDR3 has 13 residues. The V and J ends lost 5 bases and 6 bases respectively, with 11 bases between them. In germline, CDR1 is LNHDA, CDR2 SQIVND (reference sequence). The CDR3 nucleotides read TGTGCCAGTAGTCGACAGCCCGGTCAGCCCCAGCATTTT. Protein sequence: CASSRQPGQPQHF.

The chain carries TRBV7-2 and TRBJ2-2; no clear D gene. The CDR3 covers 14 residues. V was cut by 2 bases and J by 1 base, with 5 bases left in between. Germline CDR1 SGHTA, CDR2 FQGNSA. The CDR3 DNA sequence: TGTGCCAGCAGCTTATCGGGGAACACCGGGGAGCTGTTTTTT. It translates to CASSLSGNTGELFF.

The chain combines TRBV5-1 with TRBJ1-1, with TRBD1 matching 8 bases. The trim removed 2 bases at V and 1 base at J, leaving 1 base unmatched. This CDR3 is built from 14 residues. Germline V gene sequence: CDR1 SGHRS, CDR2 YFSETQ. CDR3 sequence (DNA): TGCGCCAGCAGCTTTGGGACAGGGAACACTGAAGCTTTCTTT. Translation gives CASSFGTGNTEAFF.

This chain connects TRBV14 to TRBJ2-1; TRBD1 agrees at 10 bases. This CDR3 contains 14 residues. CDR1 is SGHDN and CDR2 is FVKESK in the germline V gene. V was clipped by 2 bases and J by 7 bases; unmatched bases: 2. The CDR3, as DNA: TGTGCCAGCAGCCAATGGACAGGGGGAAATGAGCAGTTCTTC. Amino acid sequence: CASSQWTGGNEQFF.

V gene TRBV25-1 combines with J gene TRBJ1-4; D might be TRBD1 (5 bases). The germline V and J ends were trimmed by 6 bases and 5 bases, with 10 bases remaining between them. Germline V gives CDR1 MGHDK, CDR2 SYGVNS. The CDR3 sequence is 13 residues long. The CDR3 nucleotides read TGTGCCAGCAGGGGCCGGGGGAATGAAAAACTGTTTTTT. This translates into CASRGRGNEKLFF.

This clone is medium-sized. The chain recombines TRBV2 with TRBJ2-7; the D is unclear. V lost 8 bases and J lost 0, with 5 bases in between. The CDR3 loop spans 11 amino acids. The V gene's germline CDR1 is SNHLY and CDR2 FYNNEI. The CDR3 DNA is TGTGCCAGCTGTGGCTCCTACGAGCAGTACTTC. Translated: CASCGSYEQYF. Based on the CDR3 plus reference TRBV2 and TRBJ2-7, the full variable domain is EPEVTQTPSHQVTQMGQEVILRCVPISNHLYFYWYRQILGQKVEFLVSFYNNEISEKSEIFDDQFSVERPDGSNFTLKIRSTKLEDSAMYFCASCGSYEQYFGPGTRLTVT.

The genes are TRBV5-6 and TRBJ1-2, with D unclear. The CDR3 runs 11 residues. In germline, CDR1 is SGHDT, CDR2 YYEEEE. Trimming removed 6 bases at V and 8 bases at J, with 11 bases between. DNA of the CDR3: TGTGCCAGCACGGCCGGTGGGGGCTACACCTTC. Translating it yields CASTAGGGYTF.

The gene calls are TRBV10-3 and TRBJ1-2, with 7 bases fitting TRBD1. The trim removed 0 bases at V and 4 bases at J, leaving 14 bases unmatched. Per germline, CDR1 ENHRY and CDR2 SYGVKD. This CDR3 comprises 18 residues. This CDR3 is CAISESSPGQPSGYGYTF. Here the CDR3 DNA reads TGTGCCATCAGTGAGTCCTCTCCGGGACAGCCCTCTGGCTATGGCTACACCTTC.

This clone was recorded a few times. V is TRBV4-1 and J is TRBJ2-2; D tentatively reads TRBD1 or TRBD2 (5 bases each). The V gene's germline CDR1 is MGHRA and CDR2 YSYEKL. V lost 4 bases and J lost 8, with 14 bases in between. The CDR3 contains 14 residues. This CDR3 is CASSRTGPSGELFF. The CDR3, as DNA: TGCGCCAGCAGCCGAACGGGGCCTTCTGGGGAGCTGTTTTTT.

This chain uses TRBV6-4 with TRBJ2-3; maybe TRBD1 (6 bases). Germline CDR1 is MRHNA and CDR2 is SNTAGT. Trimming cost V 6 bases and J 3 bases, with 10 bases left between them. The CDR3 spans 13 residues. The CDR3 reads CASSRQGTDTQYF. CDR3 bases: TGTGCCAGCAGCCGCCAGGGGACAGATACGCAGTATTTT.

The J gene is TRBJ1-5, the V gene TRBV6-5, with TRBD1 matching 7 bases. The length of the CDR3 is 15 residues. Looked up from germline, CDR1 is MNHEY and CDR2 is SVGAGI. The junction had 6 bases not matched to a gene; V was cut back by 0 bases and J by 7 bases. The CDR3 nucleotides read TGTGCCAGCAGTTACTCGTCGACAGGGCGGCAGCCCCAGCATTTT. Translated: CASSYSSTGRQPQHF.